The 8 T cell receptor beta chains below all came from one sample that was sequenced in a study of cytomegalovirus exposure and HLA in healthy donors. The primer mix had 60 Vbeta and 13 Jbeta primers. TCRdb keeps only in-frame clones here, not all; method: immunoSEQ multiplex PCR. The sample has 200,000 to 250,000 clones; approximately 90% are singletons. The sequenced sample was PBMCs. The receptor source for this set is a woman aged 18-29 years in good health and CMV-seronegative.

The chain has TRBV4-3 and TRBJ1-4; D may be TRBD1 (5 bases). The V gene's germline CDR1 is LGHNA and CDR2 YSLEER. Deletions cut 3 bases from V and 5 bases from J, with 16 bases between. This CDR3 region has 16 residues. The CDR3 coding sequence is TGCGCCAGCAGCCATCCAGGAAACAGGCTAAATGAAAAACTGTTTTTT. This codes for CASSHPGNRLNEKLFF.

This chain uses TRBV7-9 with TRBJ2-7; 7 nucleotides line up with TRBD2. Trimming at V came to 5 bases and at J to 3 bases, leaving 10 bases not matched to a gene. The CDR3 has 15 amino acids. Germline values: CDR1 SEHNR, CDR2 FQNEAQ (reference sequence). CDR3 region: CASSKAGLADYEQYF. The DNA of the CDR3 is TGTGCCAGCAGCAAAGCGGGTCTAGCGGACTACGAGCAGTACTTC. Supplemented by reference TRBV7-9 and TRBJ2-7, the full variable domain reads DTGVSQNPRHKITKRGQNVTFRCDPISEHNRLYWYRQTLGQGPEFLTYFQNEAQLEKSRLLSDRFSAERPKGSFSTLEIQRTEQGDSAMYLCASSKAGLADYEQYFGPGTRLTVT.

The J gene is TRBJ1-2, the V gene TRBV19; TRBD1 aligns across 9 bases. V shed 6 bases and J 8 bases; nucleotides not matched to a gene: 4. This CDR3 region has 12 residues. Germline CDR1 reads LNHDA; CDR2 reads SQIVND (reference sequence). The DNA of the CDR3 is TGTGCCAGTAGAGGGACAGGGTCGGGCTACACCTTC. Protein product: CASRGTGSGYTF.

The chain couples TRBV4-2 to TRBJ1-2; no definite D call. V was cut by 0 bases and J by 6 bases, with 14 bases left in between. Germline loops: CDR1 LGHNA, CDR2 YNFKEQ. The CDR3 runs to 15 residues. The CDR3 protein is CASSQENRVENGYTF. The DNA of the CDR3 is TGTGCCAGCAGCCAAGAGAACAGAGTCGAGAATGGCTACACCTTC.

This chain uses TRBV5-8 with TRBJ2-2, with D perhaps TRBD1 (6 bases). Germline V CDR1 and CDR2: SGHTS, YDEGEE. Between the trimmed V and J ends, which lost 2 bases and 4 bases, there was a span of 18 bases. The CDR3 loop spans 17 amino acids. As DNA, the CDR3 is TGTGCCAGCAGCTTAAGGGCCACAGGGCTCGGCACCGGGGAGCTGTTTTTT. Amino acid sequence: CASSLRATGLGTGELFF.

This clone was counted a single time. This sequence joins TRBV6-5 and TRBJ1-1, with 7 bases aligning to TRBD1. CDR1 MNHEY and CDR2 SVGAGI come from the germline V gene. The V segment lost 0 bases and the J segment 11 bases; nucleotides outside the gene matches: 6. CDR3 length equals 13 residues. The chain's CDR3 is CASSYSGGARAFF. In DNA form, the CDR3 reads TGTGCCAGCAGTTACTCAGGGGGCGCGAGGGCTTTCTTT.

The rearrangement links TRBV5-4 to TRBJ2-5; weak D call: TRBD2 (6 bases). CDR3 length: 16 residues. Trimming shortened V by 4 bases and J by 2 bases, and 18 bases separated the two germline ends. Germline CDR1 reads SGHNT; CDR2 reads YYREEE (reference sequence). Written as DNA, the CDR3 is TGTGCCAGCAGCCAAAAATGGGGCGGGGCTCAAGAGACCCAGTACTTC. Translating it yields CASSQKWGGAQETQYF.

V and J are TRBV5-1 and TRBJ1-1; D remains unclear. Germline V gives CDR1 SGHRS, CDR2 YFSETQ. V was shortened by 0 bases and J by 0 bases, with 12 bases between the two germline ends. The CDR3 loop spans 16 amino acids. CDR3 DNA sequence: TGCGCCAGCAGCTTGGCTTTTTCGGTCATGAACACTGAAGCTTTCTTT. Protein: CASSLAFSVMNTEAFF.